A selection of T cell receptor beta chains follows, all from one sample in a study of read filtering for tumor transcriptome and immune sequencing. TCRdb re-called the reads with MiXCR, one entry per CDR3 protein. The sample has around 60,000 distinct CDR3 sequences, around 18% seen once. The sample taken for sequencing was a population of CD138-negative cells sorted from bone marrow. The receptor set was obtained from a donor aged 40 or older with multiple myeloma. The CDR3 runs from the conserved cysteine through the conserved F or W. D genes are given only for firm matches. Size values are once, few and many counts, or a class for expanded clones, and some rows have none.

d_gene | j_gene | len | abundance | v_gene | CDR3nt | CDR3aa
TRBD1 | TRBJ2-2 | 17 | . | TRBV2 | TGTGCCAGCACCGCGAAGGGGGACAGGGGCTTTGGCGGGGAGCTGTTTTTT | CASTAKGDRGFGGELFF
TRBD2 | TRBJ2-7 | 15 | many | TRBV20-1 | TGCAGTGCTAGAGATTGGTCGACTAGCGGCTACGAGCAGTACTTC | CSARDWSTSGYEQYF
. | TRBJ2-3 | 11 | many | TRBV10-3 | TGTGCCAGTTCCACCACAGGTACGCAGTATTTT | CASSTTGTQYF
TRBD2 | TRBJ2-5 | 16 | . | TRBV19 | TGTGCCAGTAGTATAGGTAGCGGGGGGAAGGGGGAGACCCAGTACTTC | CASSIGSGGKGETQYF
. | TRBJ2-1 | 14 | medium-sized | TRBV5-4 | TGTGCCAGCAGCCCACAGGGAGGTAACAATGAGCAGTTCTTC | CASSPQGGNNEQFF
. | TRBJ1-1 | 11 | many | TRBV29-1 | TGCAGCGTTGACAAGAACACTGAAGCTTTCTTT | CSVDKNTEAFF
. | TRBJ1-4 | 19 | many | TRBV2 | TGTGCCAGCAGTCTCGGGGCTGTTGCCGCGGGCGGGGCGGACGAAAAACTGTTTTTT | CASSLGAVAAGGADEKLFF
. | TRBJ1-1 | 12 | many | TRBV10-3 | TGTGCCATCAGGGGCGCGGACACTGAAGCTTTCTTT | CAIRGADTEAFF
TRBD1 | TRBJ2-1 | 16 | many | TRBV4-2 | TGTGCCAGCAGCCGAGAAAGGACAGGCGCCGTAGGCGAGCAGTTCTTC | CASSRERTGAVGEQFF
. | TRBJ2-7 | 12 | many | TRBV28 | TGTGCCAGCAGTTTACGGGGCTACGAGCAGTACTTC | CASSLRGYEQYF
. | TRBJ2-1 | 14 | few | TRBV5-1 | TGCGCCAGCAGCTTGGAGGGGCCCTACAATGAGCAGTTCTTC | CASSLEGPYNEQFF
. | TRBJ2-4 | 16 | many | TRBV11-2 | TGTGCCAGCAGCTCGACGACCCGGTTAGCCAAAAACATTCAGTACTTC | CASSSTTRLAKNIQYF
. | TRBJ1-4 | 14 | medium-sized | TRBV28 | TGTGCCAGCAGCCGTGGACAGTTTAATGAAAAACTGTTTTTT | CASSRGQFNEKLFF
TRBD1 | TRBJ2-1 | 14 | many | TRBV12-3/TRBV12-4 | TGTGCCAGCAGGATACAGGGGGTTAAAGGTGAGCAGTTCTTC | CASRIQGVKGEQFF
. | TRBJ2-1 | 15 | . | TRBV7-3 | TGTGCCAGCAGCTCTGCTAGCGCTGTCTCGCATGAGCACTTCTTC | CASSSASAVSHEHFF
. | TRBJ2-1 | 14 | . | TRBV24-1 | TGTGCCACCAGTTCCGGGATCGGAGAGAATGAGCAGTTCTTC | CATSSGIGENEQFF
. | TRBJ2-1 | 17 | many | TRBV10-3 | TGTGCCATCAGTGACCTAGGACGGGCTGAGGGGTTCAATGAGCAGTTCTTC | CAISDLGRAEGFNEQFF
. | TRBJ2-7 | 16 | many | TRBV5-1 | TGCGCCAGCAGCTTTGCTCCTGGCGGGACTTCCTACGAGCAGTACTTC | CASSFAPGGTSYEQYF
. | TRBJ2-1 | 16 | many | TRBV5-1 | TGCGCCAGCAGCCAGGGACTTCAGGGGCCGGGATTAAGGGAGTTCTTC | CASSQGLQGPGLREFF
TRBD2 | TRBJ2-1 | 16 | few | TRBV5-6 | TGTGCCAGCAGCTCTGAGACTAGCGGGACTTACAATGAGCAGTTCTTC | CASSSETSGTYNEQFF
. | TRBJ2-2 | 13 | many | TRBV7-8 | TGTGCCCGACGGCAGGTGAAAACCGGGGAGCTGTTTTTT | CARRQVKTGELFF
. | TRBJ1-1 | 14 | . | TRBV18 | TGTGCCAGCTCACCACCTGCGGCCCACACTGAAGCTCTCTTT | CASSPPAAHTEALF
. | TRBJ2-1 | 15 | many | TRBV19 | TGTGCCAGTAGTGTCGACAGGAACTCCTACAATGAGCAGTTCTTC | CASSVDRNSYNEQFF
TRBD2 | TRBJ2-1 | 15 | many | TRBV20-1 | TGCAGTGCTAGAGATGAACTAGCGGGAGGGGGTGAGCAGTTCTTC | CSARDELAGGGEQFF
. | TRBJ2-2 | 15 | few | TRBV6-2/TRBV6-3 | TGTGCCAGCAGTTACTTGCAGGGCAACACCGGGGAGCTGTTTTTT | CASSYLQGNTGELFF
TRBD1 | TRBJ2-2 | 16 | many | TRBV5-5 | TGTGCCAGCACGGGACAGGGACTCTTCTACACCGGGGAGCTGTTTTTT | CASTGQGLFYTGELFF
. | TRBJ1-5 | 10 | many | TRBV20-1 | TGCAGCTGGGGATCAGTCTTCCAGCATTTT | CSWGSVFQHF
. | TRBJ1-4 | 13 | few | TRBV4-1 | TGCGCCAGCAGCCTCGGGGGTGGCGAAAAACTGTTTTTT | CASSLGGGEKLFF
. | TRBJ1-4 | 12 | many | TRBV11-2 | TGTGCCAGCAGCTTTTATCTTGAAAAACTGTTTTTT | CASSFYLEKLFF
. | TRBJ2-3 | 13 | . | TRBV6-6 | TGTGCCAGTTCAGGGGAGGGAGTAGATACGCAGTATTTT | CASSGEGVDTQYF
TRBD1 | TRBJ1-1 | 12 | many | TRBV6-5 | TGTGCCAGCACAGACAGGGTATCCGAAGCTTTCTTT | CASTDRVSEAFF
TRBD2 | TRBJ2-7 | 15 | . | TRBV7-8 | TGTGCCAGCAGCCTGGGACTAGCGGGGACTTACGAGCAGTACTTC | CASSLGLAGTYEQYF
. | TRBJ1-1 | 15 | many | TRBV3-1 | TGTGCCAGCAGCCAAGATGGGGGTTCGAACACTGAAGCTTTCTTT | CASSQDGGSNTEAFF
TRBD2 | TRBJ2-3 | 16 | . | TRBV6-6 | TGTGCCAGCAGCTCGGGAACTAGCGGGAATTCAGATACGCAGTATTTT | CASSSGTSGNSDTQYF
. | TRBJ1-6 | 12 | medium-sized | TRBV5-4 | TGTGCCAGCAGCCAAACTAATTCACCCCTCCACTTT | CASSQTNSPLHF
. | TRBJ1-1 | 15 | many | TRBV28 | TGTGCCAGCCACAGACCCGGAGCAGGGCACACTGAAGCTTTCTTT | CASHRPGAGHTEAFF
TRBD2 | TRBJ2-1 | 15 | many | TRBV28 | TGTGCCAGCAGTGACGCCGGGACTAGCTTGCATGAGCAGTTCTTC | CASSDAGTSLHEQFF
. | TRBJ2-6 | 15 | many | TRBV28 | TGTGCCAGCAGTTTAGGGGTACTGGGGGCCAACGTCCTGACTTTC | CASSLGVLGANVLTF
. | TRBJ2-7 | 15 | few | TRBV28 | TGTGCCAGCAGTTCCCCGTCAATCAACTCCTACGAGCAGTACTTC | CASSSPSINSYEQYF
TRBD2 | TRBJ2-5 | 17 | many | TRBV4-1 | TGCGCCAGCAGCCAACTTCAAACGACTAGCGGGGGAGAGACCCAGTACTTC | CASSQLQTTSGGETQYF
TRBD2 | TRBJ2-5 | 16 | many | TRBV12-5 | TGTGCTAGTGGCAGAGGACTAGCGGGAGGGTTTGAGACCCAGTACTTC | CASGRGLAGGFETQYF
TRBD2 | TRBJ2-3 | 16 | many | TRBV20-1 | TGCAGTGCCAACGGGTGGAGCGGGAGCGAGACAGATACGCAGTATTTT | CSANGWSGSETDTQYF
. | TRBJ2-7 | 12 | medium-sized | TRBV28 | TGTGCCAGCAGTCGGCGCGGCTACGAGCAGTACTTC | CASSRRGYEQYF
TRBD1 | TRBJ1-6 | 15 | many | TRBV12-3/TRBV12-4 | TGTGCCAGCAGCACTCCCGGGACAGGGGATTCACCCCTCCACTTT | CASSTPGTGDSPLHF
TRBD2 | TRBJ2-5 | 15 | many | TRBV29-1 | TGCAGCGTTGGACCACTAGCGGGAGTAGATAAGACCCAGTACTTC | CSVGPLAGVDKTQYF
. | TRBJ2-5 | 16 | . | TRBV11-2 | TGTGCCAGCAGCTTAGGTCCAGGGACTGCCCAAGAGACCCAGTACTTC | CASSLGPGTAQETQYF
. | TRBJ2-1 | 14 | many | TRBV18 | TGTGCCACGAGTGGGGGGAGCTCCTACAATGAGCAGTTCTTC | CATSGGSSYNEQFF
. | TRBJ2-2 | 15 | many | TRBV5-1 | TGCGCCAGCAGCTTGTTTGGACTGACCACCGGGGAGCTGTTTTTT | CASSLFGLTTGELFF
. | TRBJ2-3 | 15 | many | TRBV20-1 | TGCAGTGCTCCTCGGACTGTCATGGTTGCAGATACGCAGTATTTT | CSAPRTVMVADTQYF
TRBD1 | TRBJ1-5 | 13 | many | TRBV20-1 | TGCAGTGCGGGGACAGGGGGCAATCAGCCCCAGCATTTT | CSAGTGGNQPQHF
TRBD2 | TRBJ2-5 | 15 | many | TRBV20-1 | TGCAGTGCTAGAGGTGCCCCCGCGGGGGGGAAGACCCAGTACTTC | CSARGAPAGGKTQYF
. | TRBJ2-1 | 15 | many | TRBV3-1 | TGTGCCAGCAGCCAAGCCCAGCAATACTACAATGAGCAGTTCTTC | CASSQAQQYYNEQFF
TRBD2 | TRBJ2-5 | 15 | . | TRBV27 | TGTGCCAGCAGGGCGACTAGCGGGAGCCAAGAGACCCAGTACTTC | CASRATSGSQETQYF
. | TRBJ1-1 | 11 | many | TRBV29-1 | TGCAGCTCGACGAAGGACACTGAAGCTTTCTTT | CSSTKDTEAFF
. | TRBJ1-1 | 14 | . | TRBV6-1 | TGTGCCAGCAGATCGGACGGGTCCTTGGCTGAAGCTCTCTTT | CASRSDGSLAEALF